This TCR beta chain stems from a study of cytomegalovirus exposure and HLA in healthy donors. Assay: immunoSEQ multiplex PCR; the TCRdb copy retains only in-frame clones and omits some. The repertoire includes roughly 170,000 clones, around 81% of them detected once, and approximately 3% sits in the top ten. V was pared by 10 bases and J by 10 bases, with 15 bases of the junction left unmatched. The germline V gene encodes CDR1 MNHEY and CDR2 SMNVEV (reference sequence). The CDR3 runs 14 residues. This clone was observed a single time. Its antigen is currently unknown. Study-level findings and limits: Reportedly, cytomegalovirus status was diagnosed with high sensitivity and specificity.

The chain employs TRBV27 and TRBJ1-1; TRBD1 matches 10 bases. The specimen sequenced was PBMCs. This TCR was recovered from a woman aged 18-29 years in good health and CMV-seropositive. The CDR3 region is CATSRGQGLGRAFF. The CDR3, as DNA: TGTGCCACCAGCCGGGGACAGGGGCTTGGGAGAGCTTTCTTT.